This T cell receptor beta chain was identified during a study of T-cell reconstitution after alpha-beta-depleted transplantation in children. TCRbeta library construction was performed incorporating unique molecular identifiers. A single record per CDR3 protein comes from TCRdb applying MiXCR to the PCR reads. This sample yields around 530,000 distinct CDR3 sequences, of which approximately 29% are seen a single time; around 2.5% belongs to the top ten. The sample holds a few counts of this clonotype. The CDR3 length is 19 residues. Trimming pared 0 bases from V and 0 bases from J, leaving 15 bases between. Germline CDR1 and CDR2: MGHRA and YSYEKL.

The receptor's source is a human donor who donated a stem cell graft to a child with aplastic anemia. The specimen comprised PBMCs from the stem cell graft donor, sampled from the stem cell graft. The chain recombines TRBV4-1 with TRBJ2-6; D ambiguous. DNA of the CDR3: TGCGCCAGCAGCCAAGATGGCCCTTTAAGAGCCTCTGGGGCCAACGTCCTGACTTTC. Residues: CASSQDGPLRASGANVLTF.